Presented here are 9 T cell receptor beta chains from one specimen sequenced in a study of T cell responses to AZD1222 COVID-19 vaccine. Assay used: immunoSEQ multiplex PCR; TCRdb lists only in-frame clones, some missing. This sample has 200,000 to 300,000 clones, with roughly 93% found just once. Specimen: peripheral blood, collected on day 0 of AZD1222 vaccination. The receptor source for this set is an adult in good health.

The genes are TRBV2 and TRBJ1-2, with TRBD1 matching 10 bases. V dropped 5 bases and J dropped 8; count of bases not matched to a gene: 5. Germline V gives CDR1 SNHLY, CDR2 FYNNEI. The CDR3 is made up of 13 amino acids. The CDR3 reads CASSIRTGGGYTF. CDR3 DNA sequence: TGTGCCAGCAGTATCCGGACAGGGGGAGGCTACACCTTC.

V and J are TRBV5-6 and TRBJ2-2; 10 bases are a match to TRBD1. Per germline, CDR1 SGHDT and CDR2 YYEEEE. CDR3 length equals 17 residues. The ends lost 3 bases at V and 1 base at J; junction bases unmatched: 6. CDR3 coding DNA: TGTGCCAGCAGCTACCCAGGACAGGGGGGGAACACCGGGGAGCTGTTTTTT. Amino acids: CASSYPGQGGNTGELFF. The entire variable domain, with the rest obtained from reference TRBV5-6 and TRBJ2-2, is as follows: DAGVTQSPTHLIKTRGQQVTLRCSPKSGHDTVSWYQQALGQGPQFIFQYYEEEERQRGNFPDRFSGHQFPNYSSELNVNALLLGDSALYLCASSYPGQGGNTGELFFGEGSRLTVL.

This chain's CDR3 is CANSLGGAGNTEAFF. Here the CDR3 DNA reads TGTGCCAACTCCCTGGGGGGCGCGGGGAACACTGAAGCTTTCTTT. J is TRBJ1-1 and V is TRBV6-5; D possibly corresponds to TRBD1 (6 bases). Between the trimmed V and J ends, which lost 10 bases and 1 base, there was a span of 19 bases. Germline V gives CDR1 MNHEY, CDR2 SVGAGI. This CDR3 comprises 15 residues.

This chain joins TRBV7-2 and TRBJ2-1, with TRBD2 matching 15 bases. The CDR3 spans 16 residues. With 3 bases clipped from V and 8 bases from J, the junction kept 5 bases outside the gene matches. CDR1 and CDR2 from the germline V gene are SGHTA and FQGNSA. The chain's CDR3 is CASSFAGLAGGDEQFF. The DNA of the CDR3 is TGTGCCAGCAGCTTCGCGGGACTAGCGGGAGGTGATGAGCAGTTCTTC.

This chain links TRBV5-4 with TRBJ2-7; 7 bases are a match to TRBD2. In germline, CDR1 is SGHNT, CDR2 YYREEE (reference sequence). V was pared by 1 base and J by 4 bases, with 11 bases of the junction left unmatched. CDR3 length: 16 amino acids. CDR3 loop: CASSLSGGWRFYEQYF. CDR3 sequence (DNA): TGTGCCAGCAGCTTGTCGGGAGGTTGGCGTTTTTACGAGCAGTACTTC.

The gene calls are TRBV5-1 and TRBJ2-7; D not certain. The V gene lost 6 bases and the J gene lost 0 bases, with 13 bases spanning the gap. Germline V CDR1 and CDR2: SGHRS, YFSETQ. The CDR3 consists of 14 residues. CDR3 amino acids: CASTFRHNSYEQYF. Written as DNA, the CDR3 is TGCGCCAGCACTTTCCGGCATAACTCCTACGAGCAGTACTTC.

The chain is built from TRBV19 and TRBJ1-5; unclear D gene. Trimming stripped 3 bases from V and 9 bases from J, with 12 bases between. Germline assignment: CDR1 LNHDA and CDR2 SQIVND (reference sequence). The CDR3 runs to 13 residues. CDR3 region: CASSMRTDRPQHF. Written as DNA, the CDR3 is TGTGCCAGTAGTATGAGGACCGATCGGCCCCAGCATTTT.

The rearrangement links TRBV28 to TRBJ2-3; 11 bases fit TRBD2. This CDR3 has 14 residues. CDR1 and CDR2 (germline): MDHEN, SYDVKM. With V trimmed by 5 bases and J by 5 bases, 3 bases remained unmatched. The chain's CDR3 is CASSISGRVDTQYF. CDR3 bases: TGTGCCAGCAGTATTAGCGGGAGGGTAGATACGCAGTATTTT.

V is TRBV11-2 and J is TRBJ2-3, with D perhaps matching TRBD1 (5 bases). The ends were cut back, 10 bases at V and 1 base at J, with 15 bases in the middle. The CDR3 spans 14 residues. Germline CDR1 SGHAT, CDR2 FQNNGV. CDR3 amino acids: CATQIWGRTDTQYF. CDR3 DNA: TGTGCCACCCAGATATGGGGCCGCACAGATACGCAGTATTTT.